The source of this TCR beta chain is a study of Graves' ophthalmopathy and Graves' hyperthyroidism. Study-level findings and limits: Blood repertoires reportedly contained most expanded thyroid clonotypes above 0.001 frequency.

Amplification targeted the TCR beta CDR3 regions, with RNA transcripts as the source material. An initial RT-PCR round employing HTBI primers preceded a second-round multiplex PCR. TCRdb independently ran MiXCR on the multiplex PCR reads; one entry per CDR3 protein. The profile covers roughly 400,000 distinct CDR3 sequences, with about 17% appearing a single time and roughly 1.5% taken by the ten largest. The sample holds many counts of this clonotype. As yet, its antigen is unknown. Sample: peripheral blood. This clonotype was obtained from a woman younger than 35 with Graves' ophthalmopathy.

This CDR3 is CASHNEQGAMETQYF. DNA of the CDR3: TGTGCCAGCCATAACGAACAGGGGGCGATGGAGACCCAGTACTTC. The V call is TRBV28, the J call TRBJ2-5; the match to TRBD1 covers 9 bases. This CDR3 contains 15 residues. V lost 8 bases to trimming and J lost 5 bases; unmatched junction nucleotides: 12. Germline CDR1 is MDHEN and CDR2 is SYDVKM.